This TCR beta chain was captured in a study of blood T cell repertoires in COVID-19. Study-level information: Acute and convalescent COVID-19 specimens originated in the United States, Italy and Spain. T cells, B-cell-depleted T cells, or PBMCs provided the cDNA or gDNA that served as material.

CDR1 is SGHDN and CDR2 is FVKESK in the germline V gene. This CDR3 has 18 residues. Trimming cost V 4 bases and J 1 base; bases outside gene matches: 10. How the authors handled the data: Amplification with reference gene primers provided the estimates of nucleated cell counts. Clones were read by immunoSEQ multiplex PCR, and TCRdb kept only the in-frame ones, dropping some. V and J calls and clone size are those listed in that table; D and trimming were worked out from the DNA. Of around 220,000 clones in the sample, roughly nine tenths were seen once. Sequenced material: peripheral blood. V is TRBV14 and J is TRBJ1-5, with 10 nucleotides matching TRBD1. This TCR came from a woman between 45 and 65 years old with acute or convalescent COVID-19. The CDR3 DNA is TGTGCCAGCAGCCTATCAACGGGACAGGGGAACAGCAATCAGCCCCAGCATTTT. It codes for CASSLSTGQGNSNQPQHF.